This T cell receptor beta chain was identified in a study of shared clonotypes between healthy human individuals. Across the study: Researchers assigned three CD4 naive, three CD4 memory, two CD8 naive and one CD8 memory plate to each donor.

The table came from immunoSEQ multiplex PCR; TCRdb's copy has only in-frame clones and leaves some out. The sample yields about 2.1 million clones, about 94% seen once. Points from the study as a whole: Compared with memory subsets, naive subsets generally had larger estimated richness.

Points on this clone: Its antigen is currently unknown.

Terminally differentiated effector memory CD45RA+ cells were excluded by CCR7 positive selection of CD45RO-negative cells. The sequence was collected from a man younger than 30 in good health. Some clones in this sample may be carry-over from other donors' samples. The source material was naive CD8+ T cells from PBMCs.

CDR3 sequence: CASSVGYTVLGANEKLFF. DNA of the CDR3: TGTGCCAGCAGCGTAGGGTACACGGTTCTGGGGGCTAATGAAAAACTGTTTTTT. The V and J genes are TRBV9 and TRBJ1-4; the D gene is possibly TRBD1 (5 bases). Germline loops: CDR1 SGDLS, CDR2 YYNGEE. V lost 0 bases to trimming and J lost 3 bases, with 18 bases between them. The CDR3 spans 18 residues.